This T cell receptor (beta chain) was identified during a study of blood T cells in healthy people across ages. Study-wide points: The unsorted PBMCs prevented any conclusive comparison of naive versus antigen-experienced cells. Compared with aged donors, long-lived donors showed fewer expanded clones, suggesting selection. Estimates drawn from one million T cells were deemed to understate diversity.

It was with a sample-barcoded 5' primer and a J-beta primer mix that a second PCR of roughly 7 to 12 cycles was run. CDR3-containing paired-end reads numbering at least 3 million came from each sample. TCRdb passed the 5' RACE reads through MiXCR, listing each CDR3 protein once. This table holds roughly 930,000 distinct CDR3 sequences, 45% to 50% found once. Notes on this clonotype: Its antigen is currently unknown. At one boundary the junction diverges from the germline segment, which might be a read error.

This TCR was sampled from a man under 40 in good health. The specimen was blood.

CDR3 amino acids: CAGSQGQDPDTQYF. For the CDR3, the DNA is TGCGCCGGCAGCCAAGGACAAGACCCAGATACGCAGTATTTT. V gene TRBV4-3 combines with J gene TRBJ2-3; D may be TRBD1 (5 bases). CDR1 and CDR2 (germline): LGHNA, YSLEER. This CDR3 region has 14 residues.